This TCR beta chain was recorded in a study of persistence of HIV-infected CD4 T cells. Study context: Suppressive ART had lasted a median of about eight years. Study conclusions and caveats: CMV- and Gag-responding cells had lower TCRbeta richness than CD3/CD28-responding cells.

Germline-derived CDR1 and CDR2 are MNHEY and SMNVEV (reference sequence). The trim removed 4 bases at V and 7 bases at J, leaving 11 bases unmatched. The CDR3 is 15 residues long. This clone has a single count. The target antigen is unknown. Sequencing used immunoSEQ version 4 in survey mode. TCRdb's copy holds only in-frame clones and misses some; the assay was immunoSEQ multiplex PCR. The sample lists about 27,000 clones, approximately 79% occurring once. Overlapping HIV-1 Gag 15-mer peptides at about 1 ug per peptide per mL were used. Sorting selected CD4+ T cells upregulating both CD40 ligand and CD69.

This clonotype was obtained from an adult man with HIV who was CMV-seropositive. The sequenced sample was CD4+ T cells sorted from PBMCs after roughly 18-hour stimulation, obtained from a patient who received antiretroviral therapy. This chain joins TRBV27 and TRBJ1-2; 8 nucleotides align to TRBD1. The CDR3 nucleotides read TGTGCCAGCAGTTCCCCTGGACAGGGAAGTCGTGGCTACACCTTC. It translates to CASSSPGQGSRGYTF.